What follows are 27 T cell receptor beta chains derived from one specimen sequenced in a study of blood T cell repertoires in COVID-19. Assay: immunoSEQ multiplex PCR; the TCRdb copy retains only in-frame clones and omits some. Of 200,000 to 250,000 clones in the sample, roughly 84% are singletons; the top ten hold around 0.96%. Sequencing was done on a sample of peripheral blood. These receptors were collected from a man between 40 and 49 years old with acute or convalescent COVID-19.

The chain uses TRBV2 and TRBJ2-5, with 7 bases that match TRBD2. CDR3 size: 15 residues. The V gene's germline CDR1 is SNHLY and CDR2 FYNNEI. J gave up 7 bases and V 8 bases, and 16 bases lay outside the gene matches. The CDR3 protein is CASGGEGLSSGTQYF. The DNA of the CDR3 is TGTGCCAGCGGGGGGGAGGGACTTTCGAGCGGGACCCAGTACTTC. Using reference TRBV2 and TRBJ2-5 for the parts outside the CDR3, the full variable domain is EPEVTQTPSHQVTQMGQEVILRCVPISNHLYFYWYRQILGQKVEFLVSFYNNEISEKSEIFDDQFSVERPDGSNFTLKIRSTKLEDSAMYFCASGGEGLSSGTQYFGPGTRLLVL.

The sample holds one count of this clone. The chain carries TRBV19 and TRBJ1-5, with TRBD1 as a possible D gene (6 bases). V was pared by 8 bases and J by 1 base, with 15 bases between. Germline V lookup: CDR1 LNHDA, CDR2 SQIVND (reference sequence). The CDR3 spans 15 residues. The CDR3, as DNA: TGTGCCAGTCTCGATTTGGACAGAAGCAATCAGCCCCAGCATTTT. As protein: CASLDLDRSNQPQHF.

The chain links TRBV10-3 to TRBJ1-5, with D perhaps matching TRBD1 (6 bases). CDR3 size: 13 residues. Between the trimmed V and J ends, which lost 9 bases and 7 bases, there was a span of 16 bases. Germline-derived CDR1 and CDR2 are ENHRY and SYGVKD. DNA for the CDR3: TGTGCCATTACCCAGGGGTATGACCAGCCCCAGCATTTT. It translates to CAITQGYDQPQHF.

This clone was picked up one time. CDR3 DNA sequence: TGTGCCAGCAGTGCGGGGCGGGGGGACGTAGCCAAAAACATTCAGTACTTC. As protein: CASSAGRGDVAKNIQYF. V is TRBV6-1 and J is TRBJ2-4; 8 bases match TRBD2. Unmatched junction bases numbered 8, after V lost 4 bases and J lost 0 bases. Germline V gene sequence: CDR1 MNHNS, CDR2 SASEGT. The CDR3 is 17 amino acids.

The chain carries TRBV5-4 and TRBJ2-7, with no clear D. There are 14 residues in the CDR3. Trimming pared 4 bases from V and 3 bases from J, leaving 14 bases between. CDR1 and CDR2 from the germline V gene are SGHNT and YYREEE (reference sequence). CDR3 DNA sequence: TGTGCCAGCAGCCAACCCCCTAATATCTACGAGCAGTACTTC. Amino acids: CASSQPPNIYEQYF. Full variable domain (remainder filled in from reference TRBV5-4 and TRBJ2-7): ETGVTQSPTHLIKTRGQQVTLRCSSQSGHNTVSWYQQALGQGPQFIFQYYREEENGRGNFPPRFSGLQFPNYSSELNVNALELDDSALYLCASSQPPNIYEQYFGPGTRLTVT.

The V and J genes are TRBV10-3 and TRBJ2-1, with D possibly matching TRBD1 (6 bases). V was trimmed by 8 bases and J by 4 bases, leaving 12 bases between them. Germline V lookup: CDR1 ENHRY, CDR2 SYGVKD. CDR3 size: 13 residues. The CDR3 sequence is CAIEDREYNEQFF. CDR3 bases: TGTGCCATCGAGGACAGAGAGTACAATGAGCAGTTCTTC.

The CDR3 DNA sequence: TGTGCCAGCAGCCCGGCGGAGGCCAACACCGGGGAGCTGTTTTTT. Protein sequence: CASSPAEANTGELFF. The rearrangement uses TRBV7-3 and TRBJ2-2, with D possibly matching TRBD2 (5 bases). V lost 5 bases, J lost 2 bases, and 12 bases lay in between. The length of the CDR3 is 15 residues. Germline V lookup: CDR1 SGHTA, CDR2 FQGTGA.

The chain joins TRBV18 to TRBJ2-1; 7 bases map to TRBD2. The germline V gene has CDR1 KGHSH and CDR2 LQKENI. The CDR3 totals 15 residues. Trimming removed 2 bases from V and 7 bases from J; junction bases left unmatched: 8. CDR3 region: CASSPNLADLNEQFF. The CDR3 region has the DNA TGTGCCAGCTCACCAAATCTAGCGGACCTAAATGAGCAGTTCTTC.

V gene TRBV9 combines with J gene TRBJ1-1; 9 bases map to TRBD1. The ends lost 2 bases at V and 9 bases at J; junction bases unmatched: 8. Germline V lookup: CDR1 SGDLS, CDR2 YYNGEE. This CDR3 is built from 14 residues. CDR3 DNA sequence: TGTGCCAGCAGCGTGGACCCCGGGACAGGGCAAGCTTTCTTT. The encoded protein is CASSVDPGTGQAFF.

CDR3 in DNA: TGTGCCACCAGCAGAGGGAGACAGTCTTACAATGAGCAGTTCTTC. Its protein is CATSRGRQSYNEQFF. The genes are TRBV15 and TRBJ2-1; D may be TRBD1 (5 bases). Trimming took 1 base from V and 4 from J, leaving 11 bases between them. The germline gives CDR1 LNHNV, CDR2 YYDKDF (reference sequence). The CDR3 sequence is 15 residues long.

The gene calls are TRBV4-1 and TRBJ1-1; 10 bases line up with TRBD1. After removal of 5 bases from V and 4 bases from J, the junction contained 10 bases not matched to a gene. The CDR3 loop spans 16 amino acids. Germline-derived CDR1 and CDR2 are MGHRA and YSYEKL. The CDR3 loop is CASSSRDRGRSTEAFF. CDR3 DNA sequence: TGCGCCAGCAGCTCCCGGGACAGGGGACGGTCCACTGAAGCTTTCTTT.

This chain joins TRBV2 and TRBJ1-3; the D is unclear. V was cut by 4 bases and J by 0 bases, with 10 bases left in between. Germline V CDR1 and CDR2: SNHLY, FYNNEI. This CDR3 contains 15 residues. This chain's CDR3 is CASSVVSPSGNTIYF. Written as DNA, the CDR3 is TGTGCCAGCAGTGTGGTTAGCCCCTCTGGAAACACCATATATTTT.

DNA of the CDR3: TGTGCCAGCAGTTGGGACAGGGACGTTGAAAAACTGTTTTTT. Protein product: CASSWDRDVEKLFF. The gene calls are TRBV2 and TRBJ1-4; 9 bases fit TRBD1. The germline V gene has CDR1 SNHLY and CDR2 FYNNEI. Trimming removed 5 bases from V and 7 bases from J; junction bases left unmatched: 5. CDR3 length: 14 residues.

The genes are TRBV5-1 and TRBJ1-1; D is ambiguous. The CDR3 sequence is 14 residues long. V was trimmed by 4 bases and J by 1 base, leaving 11 bases between them. Germline CDR1 SGHRS, CDR2 YFSETQ. The CDR3 region is CASSTPNQNTEAFF. The CDR3 DNA follows: TGCGCCAGCAGCACACCGAATCAGAACACTGAAGCTTTCTTT. Based on the CDR3 plus reference TRBV5-1 and TRBJ1-1, the full variable domain is KAGVTQTPRYLIKTRGQQVTLSCSPISGHRSVSWYQQTPGQGLQFLFEYFSETQRNKGNFPGRFSGRQFSNSRSEMNVSTLELGDSALYLCASSTPNQNTEAFFGQGTRLTVV.

The rearrangement uses TRBV15 and TRBJ1-3, with 9 bases fitting TRBD1. The CDR3 has 15 residues. From germline, CDR1 is LNHNV and CDR2 YYDKDF (reference sequence). V shed 2 bases and J 4 bases; nucleotides not matched to a gene: 3. The CDR3 bases are TGTGCCACCAGCAGATGGACAGGGGAAGGAAACACCATATATTTT. Its translation is CATSRWTGEGNTIYF.

The chain couples TRBV29-1 to TRBJ2-2; perhaps TRBD1 as D (6 bases). Trimming cost V 1 base and J 4 bases, with 13 bases left between them. Germline V gene lookup returns CDR1 SQVTM and CDR2 ANQGSEA. The CDR3 length is 15 residues. The CDR3 bases are TGCAGCGTTGAAGGGAAACAGGGTCTCACCGGGGAGCTGTTTTTT. Protein: CSVEGKQGLTGELFF.

This clone was seen just once. The chain carries TRBV7-8 and TRBJ2-2; 8 nucleotides agree with TRBD2. The junction had 11 bases not matched to a gene; V was cut back by 5 bases and J by 6 bases. This CDR3 contains 16 residues. Germline V gene lookup returns CDR1 SGHVS and CDR2 FQNEAQ. Here the CDR3 DNA reads TGTGCCAGCAGCATTAGGCCAGCGGGGGAATCCGGGGAGCTGTTTTTT. This gives the protein CASSIRPAGESGELFF.

This clone was seen only once. The rearrangement uses TRBV7-9 and TRBJ2-3; 7 nucleotides line up with TRBD1. Germline V gene lookup returns CDR1 SEHNR and CDR2 FQNEAQ (reference sequence). The CDR3 has 16 amino acids. The J segment lost 4 bases and the V segment lost 4 bases, leaving 11 bases of the junction unmatched. The DNA for the CDR3 is TGTGCCAGCAGCTCTTACAGAGGGGGCTCGCCAGATACGCAGTATTTT. This translates into CASSSYRGGSPDTQYF.

The chain uses TRBV29-1 and TRBJ2-3; 13 nucleotides match TRBD2. This CDR3 has 13 residues. CDR1 and CDR2 from the germline V gene are SQVTM and ANQGSEA. Trimming cost V 7 bases and J 6 bases; bases outside gene matches: 4. The CDR3 nucleotides read TGCAGCGGGACTAGCGGGGGAGCGGATACGCAGTATTTT. Amino acid sequence: CSGTSGGADTQYF.

The chain couples TRBV27 to TRBJ1-5, with 8 bases matching TRBD1. J gave up 0 bases and V 6 bases, and 1 base lay outside the gene matches. Germline V gene sequence: CDR1 MNHEY, CDR2 SMNVEV (reference sequence). CDR3 length: 14 amino acids. The CDR3 DNA sequence: TGTGCCAGCAGCCAGGGGGCTAGCAATCAGCCCCAGCATTTT. Protein sequence: CASSQGASNQPQHF.

The rearrangement links TRBV4-2 to TRBJ2-1; 9 bases are a match to TRBD1. Per germline, CDR1 LGHNA and CDR2 YNFKEQ. CDR3 length equals 20 residues. V dropped 4 bases and J dropped 4; count of bases not matched to a gene: 20. In DNA, the CDR3 is TGTGCCAGCAGCCCTACACCGGGACAGGGACGTAACGGTCTATACAATGAGCAGTTCTTC. It translates to CASSPTPGQGRNGLYNEQFF.

The chain recombines TRBV15 with TRBJ1-2; D not resolved. Trimming removed 1 base at V and 4 bases at J, with 7 bases between. Germline V gene lookup returns CDR1 LNHNV and CDR2 YYDKDF (reference sequence). The CDR3 runs 13 residues. CDR3 loop: CATSRVGSYGYTF. The CDR3 bases are TGTGCCACCAGCAGAGTCGGGAGCTATGGCTACACCTTC.

The rearrangement links TRBV5-1 to TRBJ1-1; 7 positions agree with TRBD1. CDR3 length: 16 amino acids. Germline V gene lookup returns CDR1 SGHRS and CDR2 YFSETQ. V was pared by 2 bases and J by 4 bases, with 11 bases of the junction left unmatched. This chain's CDR3 is CASSLSYRGSSTEAFF. The CDR3 nucleotides are TGCGCCAGCAGCTTATCATACAGGGGATCTAGCACTGAAGCTTTCTTT.

The chain is built from TRBV19 and TRBJ2-2, with D perhaps TRBD1 (6 bases). The V end was cut by 6 bases, the J end by 3 bases, with 11 bases between. Germline-derived CDR1 and CDR2 are LNHDA and SQIVND (reference sequence). The CDR3 is 14 amino acids. CDR3 sequence (DNA): TGTGCCAGTAGGCAGGGGATGGACACCGGGGAGCTGTTTTTT. Translated: CASRQGMDTGELFF.

This clone was picked up a small number of times. The rearrangement joins TRBV10-3 to TRBJ1-2, with D maybe TRBD1 (6 bases). Between the trimmed V and J ends, which lost 9 bases and 4 bases, there was a span of 12 bases. CDR3 length: 12 residues. Per germline, CDR1 ENHRY and CDR2 SYGVKD. The CDR3 region has the DNA TGTGCCATAACGGACAGTTTCTATGGCTACACCTTC. Residues: CAITDSFYGYTF.

The chain uses TRBV2 and TRBJ1-1; 7 nucleotides line up with TRBD1. The V gene's germline CDR1 is SNHLY and CDR2 FYNNEI. CDR3 length equals 13 residues. The J segment lost 4 bases and the V segment lost 6 bases, leaving 5 bases of the junction unmatched. This CDR3 is CASSGQVGTEAFF. CDR3 DNA: TGTGCCAGCAGCGGACAGGTTGGCACTGAAGCTTTCTTT.

In DNA form, the CDR3 reads TGTGCCAGCAGCCAGTGGGACACCGCCTCTGGGGCCAACGTCCTGACTTTC. Translated: CASSQWDTASGANVLTF. The V call is TRBV3-1 (or the pseudogene TRBV3-2), the J call TRBJ2-6; D may be TRBD1 (6 bases). This CDR3 spans 17 amino acids. V gave up 3 bases and J gave up 0 bases, with 12 bases separating them. CDR1 and CDR2 from the germline V gene are LGHDT and YNNKEL (reference sequence).